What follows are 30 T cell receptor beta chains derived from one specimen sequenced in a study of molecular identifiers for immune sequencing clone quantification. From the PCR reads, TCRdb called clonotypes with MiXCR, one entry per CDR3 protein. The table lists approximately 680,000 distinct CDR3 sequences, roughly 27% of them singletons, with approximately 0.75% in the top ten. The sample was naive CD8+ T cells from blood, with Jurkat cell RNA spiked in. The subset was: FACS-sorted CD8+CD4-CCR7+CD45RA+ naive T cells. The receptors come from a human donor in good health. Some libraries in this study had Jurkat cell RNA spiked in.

The CDR3, as DNA: TGTGCCAGCAGCCCGGAGACTAGCGGGGACTTGCCGAACACCGGGGAGCTGTTTTTT. It is translated as CASSPETSGDLPNTGELFF. This chain links TRBV21-1 with TRBJ2-2; the table's D call, TRBD2, was not checked against the DNA. TRBV21-1 is a documented pseudogene. The CDR3 has 19 residues.

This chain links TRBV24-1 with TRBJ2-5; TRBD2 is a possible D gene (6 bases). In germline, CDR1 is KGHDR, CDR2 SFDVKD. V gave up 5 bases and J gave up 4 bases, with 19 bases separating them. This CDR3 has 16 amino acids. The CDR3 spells CATSGGGLAGRETQYF. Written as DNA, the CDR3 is TGTGCCACCAGTGGGGGTGGTCTTGCCGGGAGAGAGACCCAGTACTTC.

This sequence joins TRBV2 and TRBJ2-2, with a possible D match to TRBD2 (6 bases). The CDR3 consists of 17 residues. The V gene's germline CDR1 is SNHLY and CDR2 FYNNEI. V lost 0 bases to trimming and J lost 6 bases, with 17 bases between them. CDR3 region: CASSEALGAGTSGELFF. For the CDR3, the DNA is TGTGCCAGCAGTGAAGCGCTTGGAGCGGGTACGTCCGGGGAGCTGTTTTTT.

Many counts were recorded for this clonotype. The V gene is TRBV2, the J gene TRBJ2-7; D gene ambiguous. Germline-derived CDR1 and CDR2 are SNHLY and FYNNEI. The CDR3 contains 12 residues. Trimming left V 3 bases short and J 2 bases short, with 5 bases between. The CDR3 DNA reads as TGTGCCAGCAGTGACCCGACCTACGAGCAGTACTTC. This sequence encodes CASSDPTYEQYF.

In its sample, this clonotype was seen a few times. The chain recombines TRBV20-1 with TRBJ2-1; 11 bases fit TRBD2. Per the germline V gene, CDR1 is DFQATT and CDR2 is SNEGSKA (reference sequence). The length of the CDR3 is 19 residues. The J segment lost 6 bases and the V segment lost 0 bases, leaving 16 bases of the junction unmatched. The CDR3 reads CSARDRMRLAGLGANEQFF. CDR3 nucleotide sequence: TGCAGTGCTAGAGATCGAATGAGACTAGCGGGATTGGGAGCCAATGAGCAGTTCTTC.

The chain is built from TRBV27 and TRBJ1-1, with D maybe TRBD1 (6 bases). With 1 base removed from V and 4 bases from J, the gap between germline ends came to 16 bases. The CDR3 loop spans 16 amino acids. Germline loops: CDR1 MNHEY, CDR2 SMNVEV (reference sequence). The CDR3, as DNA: TGTGCCAGCAGTTTATTGGGGGGCGGGCTGGGCACTGAAGCTTTCTTT. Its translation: CASSLLGGGLGTEAFF.

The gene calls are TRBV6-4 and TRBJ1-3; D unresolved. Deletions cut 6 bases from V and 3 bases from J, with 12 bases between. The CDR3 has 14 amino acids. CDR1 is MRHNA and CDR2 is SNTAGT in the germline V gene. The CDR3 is CASSELKNGNTIYF. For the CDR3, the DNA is TGTGCCAGCAGCGAACTTAAGAATGGAAACACCATATATTTT.

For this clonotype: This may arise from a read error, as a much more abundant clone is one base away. The CDR3 here is CASSQDDAISTATQYF. CDR3 nucleotide sequence: TGCGCCAGCAGCCAAGATGATGCGATAAGCACAGCTACGCAGTATTTT. V gene TRBV4-3 combines with J gene TRBJ2-3; the D is unclear. The CDR3 length is 16 residues. Germline V gives CDR1 LGHNA, CDR2 YSLEER.

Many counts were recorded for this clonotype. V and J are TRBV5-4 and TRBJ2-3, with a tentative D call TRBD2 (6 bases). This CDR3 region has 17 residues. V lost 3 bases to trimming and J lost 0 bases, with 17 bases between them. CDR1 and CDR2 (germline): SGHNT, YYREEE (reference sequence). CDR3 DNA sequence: TGTGCCAGCAGCTCGACGACTAGACCAAGGAGCACAGATACGCAGTATTTT. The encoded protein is CASSSTTRPRSTDTQYF.

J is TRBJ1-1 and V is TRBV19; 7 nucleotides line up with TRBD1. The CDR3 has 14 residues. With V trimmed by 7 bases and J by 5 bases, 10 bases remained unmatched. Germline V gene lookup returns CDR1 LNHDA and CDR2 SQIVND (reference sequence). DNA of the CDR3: TGTGCCAGTACCACTTCAGGGGGGTGGACTGAAGCTTTCTTT. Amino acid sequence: CASTTSGGWTEAFF.

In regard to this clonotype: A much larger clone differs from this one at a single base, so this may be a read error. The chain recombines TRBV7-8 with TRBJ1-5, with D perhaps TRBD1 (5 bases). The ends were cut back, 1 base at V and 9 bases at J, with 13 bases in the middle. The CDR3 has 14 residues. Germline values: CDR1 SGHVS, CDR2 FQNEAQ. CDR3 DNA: TGTGCCAGCAGCTTAGTAAGAGGGGATCGGCCCCAGCATTTT. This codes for CASSLVRGDRPQHF.

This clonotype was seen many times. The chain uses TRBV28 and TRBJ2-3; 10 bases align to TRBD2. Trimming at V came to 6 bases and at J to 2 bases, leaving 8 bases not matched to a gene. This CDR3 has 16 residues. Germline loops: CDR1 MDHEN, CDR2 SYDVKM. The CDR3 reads CASRGTSGDPTDTQYF. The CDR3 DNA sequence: TGTGCCAGCAGGGGAACTAGCGGGGACCCCACAGATACGCAGTATTTT.

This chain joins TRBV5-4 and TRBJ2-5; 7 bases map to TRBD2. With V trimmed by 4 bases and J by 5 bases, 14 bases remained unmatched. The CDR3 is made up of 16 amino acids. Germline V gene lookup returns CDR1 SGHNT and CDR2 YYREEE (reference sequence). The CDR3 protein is CASSPGTTLDLETQYF. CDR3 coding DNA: TGTGCCAGCAGCCCCGGGACTACCCTGGACTTGGAGACCCAGTACTTC.

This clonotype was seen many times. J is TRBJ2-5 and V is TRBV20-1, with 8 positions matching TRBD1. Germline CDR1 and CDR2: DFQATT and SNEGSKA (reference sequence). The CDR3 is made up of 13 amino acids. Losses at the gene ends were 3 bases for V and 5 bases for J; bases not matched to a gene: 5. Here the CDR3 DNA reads TGCAGTGCTAGCGCCCGGACAGGGGAGACCCAGTACTTC. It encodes CSASARTGETQYF.

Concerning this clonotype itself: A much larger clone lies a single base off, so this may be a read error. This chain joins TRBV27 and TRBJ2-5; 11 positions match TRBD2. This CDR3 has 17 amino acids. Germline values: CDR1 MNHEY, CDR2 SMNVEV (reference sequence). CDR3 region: CASSFSSTSGIQEPQYF. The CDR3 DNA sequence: TGTGCCAGCAGTTTTTCCTCGACTAGCGGGATTCAAGAGCCCCAGTACTTC.

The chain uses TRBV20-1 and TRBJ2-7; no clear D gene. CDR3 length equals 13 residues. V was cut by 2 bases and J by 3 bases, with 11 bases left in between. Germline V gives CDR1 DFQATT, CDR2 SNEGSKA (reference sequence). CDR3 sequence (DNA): TGCAGTGCTAGATCCGGATCCTTCTACGAGCAGTACTTC. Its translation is CSARSGSFYEQYF.

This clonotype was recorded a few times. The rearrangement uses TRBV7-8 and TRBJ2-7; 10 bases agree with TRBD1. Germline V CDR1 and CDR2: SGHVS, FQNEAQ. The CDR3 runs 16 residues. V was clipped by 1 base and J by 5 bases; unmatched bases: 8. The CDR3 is CASSLEWGQGIHEQYF. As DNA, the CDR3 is TGTGCCAGCAGCTTAGAATGGGGACAGGGGATACACGAGCAGTACTTC.

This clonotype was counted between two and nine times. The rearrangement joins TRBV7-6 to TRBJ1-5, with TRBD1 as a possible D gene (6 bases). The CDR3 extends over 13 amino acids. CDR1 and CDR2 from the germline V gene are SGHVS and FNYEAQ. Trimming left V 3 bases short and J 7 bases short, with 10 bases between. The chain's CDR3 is CASSFAGVQPQHF. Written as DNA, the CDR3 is TGTGCCAGCAGCTTTGCAGGGGTCCAGCCCCAGCATTTT.

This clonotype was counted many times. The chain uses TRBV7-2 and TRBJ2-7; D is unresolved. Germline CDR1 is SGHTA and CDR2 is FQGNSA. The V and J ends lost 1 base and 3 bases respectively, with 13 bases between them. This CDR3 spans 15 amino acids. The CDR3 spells CASSLDSGQVYEQYF. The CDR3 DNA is TGTGCCAGCAGCTTAGATTCCGGGCAAGTCTACGAGCAGTACTTC.

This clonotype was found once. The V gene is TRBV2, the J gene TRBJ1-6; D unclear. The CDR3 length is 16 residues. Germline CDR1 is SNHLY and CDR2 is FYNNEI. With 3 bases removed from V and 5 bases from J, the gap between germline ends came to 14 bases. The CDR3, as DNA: TGTGCCAGCAGTGAGTCCTATAGGTCCCATAATTCACCCCTCCACTTT. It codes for CASSESYRSHNSPLHF.

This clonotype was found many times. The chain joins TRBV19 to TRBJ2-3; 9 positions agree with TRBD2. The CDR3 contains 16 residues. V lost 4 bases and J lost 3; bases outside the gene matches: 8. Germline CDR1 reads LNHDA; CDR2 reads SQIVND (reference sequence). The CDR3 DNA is TGTGCCAGTAGTAGCTTAGGCGGGGGGGTAACAGATACGCAGTATTTT. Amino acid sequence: CASSSLGGGVTDTQYF.

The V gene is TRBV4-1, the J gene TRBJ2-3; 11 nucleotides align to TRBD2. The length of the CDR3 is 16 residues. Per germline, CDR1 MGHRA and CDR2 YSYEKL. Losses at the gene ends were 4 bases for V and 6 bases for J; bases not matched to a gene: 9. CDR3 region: CASSLGLAGHRDTQYF. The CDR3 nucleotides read TGCGCCAGCAGCCTCGGACTAGCGGGCCACCGGGATACGCAGTATTTT.

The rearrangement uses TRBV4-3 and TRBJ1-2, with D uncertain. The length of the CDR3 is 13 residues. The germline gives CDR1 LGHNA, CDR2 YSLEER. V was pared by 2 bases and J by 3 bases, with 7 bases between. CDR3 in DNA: TGCGCCAGCAGCCAAAGTATGGACTATGGCTACACCTTC. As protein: CASSQSMDYGYTF.

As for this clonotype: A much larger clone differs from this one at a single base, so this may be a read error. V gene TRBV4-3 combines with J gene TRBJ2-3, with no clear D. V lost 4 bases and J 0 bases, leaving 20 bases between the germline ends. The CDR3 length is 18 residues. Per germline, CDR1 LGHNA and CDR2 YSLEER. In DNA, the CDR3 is TGCGCCAGCAGCCGAGACCCCTCCCGGGTTTATAGCACAGATACGCAGTATTTT. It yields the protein CASSRDPSRVYSTDTQYF.

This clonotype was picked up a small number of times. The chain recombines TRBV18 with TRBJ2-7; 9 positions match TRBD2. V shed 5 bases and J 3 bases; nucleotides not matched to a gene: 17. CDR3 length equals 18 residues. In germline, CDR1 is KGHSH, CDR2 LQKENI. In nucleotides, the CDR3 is TGTGCCAGCTCATCCAATAGCGGGAGTGTTTTGCTTTACTACGAGCAGTACTTC. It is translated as CASSSNSGSVLLYYEQYF.

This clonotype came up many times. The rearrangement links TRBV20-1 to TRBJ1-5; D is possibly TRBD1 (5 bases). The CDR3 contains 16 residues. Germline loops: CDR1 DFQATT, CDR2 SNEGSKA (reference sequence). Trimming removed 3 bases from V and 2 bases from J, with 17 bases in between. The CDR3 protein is CSASDGAAAGNQPQHF. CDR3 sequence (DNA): TGCAGTGCTAGTGACGGGGCAGCAGCTGGCAATCAGCCCCAGCATTTT.

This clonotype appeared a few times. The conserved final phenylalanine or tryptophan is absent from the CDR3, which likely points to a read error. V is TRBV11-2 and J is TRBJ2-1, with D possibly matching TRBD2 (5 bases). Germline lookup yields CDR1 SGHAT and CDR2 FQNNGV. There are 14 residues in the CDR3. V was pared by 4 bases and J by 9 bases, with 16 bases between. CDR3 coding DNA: TGTGCCAGCAGCTCCGGACTGGGGTTAAGTGAGCAGTTCCTC. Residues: CASSSGLGLSEQFL.

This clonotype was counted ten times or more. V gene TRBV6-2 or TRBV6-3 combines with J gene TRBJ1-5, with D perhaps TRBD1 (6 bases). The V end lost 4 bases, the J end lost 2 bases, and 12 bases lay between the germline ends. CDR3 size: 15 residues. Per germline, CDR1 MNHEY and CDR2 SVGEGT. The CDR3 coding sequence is TGTGCCAGCAGTTTAGGACAGTTGGGCAATCAGCCCCAGCATTTT. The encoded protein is CASSLGQLGNQPQHF.

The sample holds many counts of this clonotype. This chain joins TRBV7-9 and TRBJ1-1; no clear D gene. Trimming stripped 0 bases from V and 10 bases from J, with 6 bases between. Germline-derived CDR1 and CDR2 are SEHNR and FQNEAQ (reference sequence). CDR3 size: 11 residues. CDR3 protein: CASSLAVGAFF. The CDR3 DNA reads TGTGCCAGCAGCTTAGCCGTGGGAGCTTTCTTT.

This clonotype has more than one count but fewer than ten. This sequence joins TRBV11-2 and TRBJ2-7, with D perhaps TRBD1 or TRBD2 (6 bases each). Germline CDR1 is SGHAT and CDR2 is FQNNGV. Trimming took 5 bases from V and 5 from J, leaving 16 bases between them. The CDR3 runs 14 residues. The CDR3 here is CASSNTFGGHEQYF. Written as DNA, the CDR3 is TGTGCCAGCAGCAATACCTTCGGGGGCCACGAGCAGTACTTC.